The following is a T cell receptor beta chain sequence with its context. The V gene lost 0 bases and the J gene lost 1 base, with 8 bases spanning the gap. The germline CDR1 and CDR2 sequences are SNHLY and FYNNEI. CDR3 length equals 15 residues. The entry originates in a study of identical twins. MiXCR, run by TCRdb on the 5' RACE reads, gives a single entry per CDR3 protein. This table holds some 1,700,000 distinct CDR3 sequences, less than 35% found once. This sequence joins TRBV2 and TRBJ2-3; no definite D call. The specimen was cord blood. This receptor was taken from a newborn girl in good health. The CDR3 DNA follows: TGTGCCAGCAGTGAAGCGGGAACCGGCACAGATACGCAGTATTTT. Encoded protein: CASSEAGTGTDTQYF. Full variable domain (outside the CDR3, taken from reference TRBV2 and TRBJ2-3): EPEVTQTPSHQVTQMGQEVILRCVPISNHLYFYWYRQILGQKVEFLVSFYNNEISEKSEIFDDQFSVERPDGSNFTLKIRSTKLEDSAMYFCASSEAGTGTDTQYFGPGTRLTVL.